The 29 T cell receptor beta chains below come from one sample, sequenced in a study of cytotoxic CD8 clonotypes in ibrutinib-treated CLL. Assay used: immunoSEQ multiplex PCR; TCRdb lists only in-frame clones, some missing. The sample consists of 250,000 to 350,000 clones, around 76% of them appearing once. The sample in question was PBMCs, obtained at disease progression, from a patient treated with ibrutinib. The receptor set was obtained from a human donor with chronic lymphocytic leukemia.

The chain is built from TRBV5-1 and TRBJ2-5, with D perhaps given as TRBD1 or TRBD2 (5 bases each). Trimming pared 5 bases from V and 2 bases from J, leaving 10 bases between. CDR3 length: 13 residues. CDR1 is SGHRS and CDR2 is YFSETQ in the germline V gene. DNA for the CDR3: TGCGCCAGCAGGCTGGGGGTGCAAGAGACCCAGTACTTC. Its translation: CASRLGVQETQYF.

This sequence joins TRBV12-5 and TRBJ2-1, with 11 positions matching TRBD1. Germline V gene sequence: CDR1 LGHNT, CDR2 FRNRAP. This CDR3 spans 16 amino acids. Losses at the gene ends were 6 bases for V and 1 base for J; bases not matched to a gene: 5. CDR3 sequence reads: CASGSGQGASYNEQFF. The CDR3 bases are TGTGCTAGTGGCAGCGGACAGGGGGCTTCCTACAATGAGCAGTTCTTC.

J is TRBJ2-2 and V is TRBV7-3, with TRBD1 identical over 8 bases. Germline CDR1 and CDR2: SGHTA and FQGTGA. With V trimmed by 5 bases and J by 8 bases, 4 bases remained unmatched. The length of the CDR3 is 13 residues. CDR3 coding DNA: TGTGCCAGCAGCCCCCAGGGGGCAGGGGAGCTGTTTTTT. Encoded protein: CASSPQGAGELFF. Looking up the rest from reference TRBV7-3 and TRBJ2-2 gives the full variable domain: GAGVSQTPSNKVTEKGKYVELRCDPISGHTALYWYRQSLGQGPEFLIYFQGTGAADDSGLPNDRFFAVRPEGSVSTLKIQRTERGDSAVYLCASSPQGAGELFFGEGSRLTVL.

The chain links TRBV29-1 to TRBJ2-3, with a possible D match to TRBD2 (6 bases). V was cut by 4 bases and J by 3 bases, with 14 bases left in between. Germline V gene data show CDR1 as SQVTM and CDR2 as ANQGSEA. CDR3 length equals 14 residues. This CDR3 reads CSVATGDITDTQYF. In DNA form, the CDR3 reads TGCAGCGTTGCAACGGGGGATATAACAGATACGCAGTATTTT.

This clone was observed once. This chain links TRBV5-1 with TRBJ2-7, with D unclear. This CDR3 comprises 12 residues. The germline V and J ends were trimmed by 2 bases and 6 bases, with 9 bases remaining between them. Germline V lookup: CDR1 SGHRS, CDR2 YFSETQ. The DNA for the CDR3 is TGCGCCAGCAGCTTAACGGTTGGCGAGCAGTACTTC. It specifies CASSLTVGEQYF. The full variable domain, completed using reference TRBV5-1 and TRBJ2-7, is KAGVTQTPRYLIKTRGQQVTLSCSPISGHRSVSWYQQTPGQGLQFLFEYFSETQRNKGNFPGRFSGRQFSNSRSEMNVSTLELGDSALYLCASSLTVGEQYFGPGTRLTVT.

This CDR3 reads CSVEGGGNTIYF. Written as DNA, the CDR3 is TGCAGCGTTGAGGGCGGAGGAAACACCATATATTTT. The chain joins TRBV29-1 to TRBJ1-3; no clear D. Germline CDR1 and CDR2: SQVTM and ANQGSEA. CDR3 size: 12 residues. V gave up 3 bases and J gave up 4 bases, with 7 bases separating them.

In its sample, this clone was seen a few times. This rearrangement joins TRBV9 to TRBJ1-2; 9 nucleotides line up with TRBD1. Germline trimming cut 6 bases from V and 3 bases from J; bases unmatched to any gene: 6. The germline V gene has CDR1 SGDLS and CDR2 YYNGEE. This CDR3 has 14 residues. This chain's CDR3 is CASTRTGAYYGYTF. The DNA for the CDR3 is TGTGCCAGCACCCGGACAGGGGCCTACTATGGCTACACCTTC.

CDR3 sequence: CASSLASSSNTEAFF. The CDR3 nucleotides are TGTGCCAGCAGCTTAGCGTCGAGCTCGAACACTGAAGCTTTCTTT. The chain employs TRBV11-3 and TRBJ1-1; D unresolved. Trimming shortened V by 1 base and J by 1 base, and 10 bases separated the two germline ends. The V gene's germline CDR1 is SGHNT and CDR2 YENEEA. This CDR3 comprises 15 residues.

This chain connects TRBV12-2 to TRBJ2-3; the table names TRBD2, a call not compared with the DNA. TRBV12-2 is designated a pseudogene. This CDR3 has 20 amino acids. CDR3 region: CASRLEGASGSPLLTDTQYF. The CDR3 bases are TGTGCAAGTCGCTTAGAGGGGGCTAGCGGGAGTCCTCTTCTCACAGATACGCAGTATTTT.

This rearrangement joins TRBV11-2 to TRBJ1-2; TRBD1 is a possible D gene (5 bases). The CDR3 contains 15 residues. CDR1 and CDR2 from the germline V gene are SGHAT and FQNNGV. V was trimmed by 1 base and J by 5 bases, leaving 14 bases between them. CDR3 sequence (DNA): TGTGCCAGCAGCTTAGGAGTGGGACGGCCTTATGGCTACACCTTC. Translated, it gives CASSLGVGRPYGYTF. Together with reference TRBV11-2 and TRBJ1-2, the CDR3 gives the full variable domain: EAGVAQSPRYKIIEKRQSVAFWCNPISGHATLYWYQQILGQGPKLLIQFQNNGVVDDSQLPKDRFSAERLKGVDSTLKIQPAKLEDSAVYLCASSLGVGRPYGYTFGSGTRLTVV.

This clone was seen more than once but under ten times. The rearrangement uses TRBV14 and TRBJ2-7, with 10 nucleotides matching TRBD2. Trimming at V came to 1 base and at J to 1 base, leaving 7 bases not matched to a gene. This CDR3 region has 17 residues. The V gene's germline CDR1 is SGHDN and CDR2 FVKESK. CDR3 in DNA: TGTGCCAGCAGCCAAGCATTTAGCGGGAGGCTGTCCTACGAGCAGTACTTC. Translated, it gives CASSQAFSGRLSYEQYF.

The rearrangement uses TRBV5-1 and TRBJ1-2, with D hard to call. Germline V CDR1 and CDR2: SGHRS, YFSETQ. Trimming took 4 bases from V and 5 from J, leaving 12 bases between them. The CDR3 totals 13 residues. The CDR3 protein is CASSVQPSYGYTF. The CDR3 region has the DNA TGCGCCAGCAGCGTTCAGCCGTCATATGGCTACACCTTC.

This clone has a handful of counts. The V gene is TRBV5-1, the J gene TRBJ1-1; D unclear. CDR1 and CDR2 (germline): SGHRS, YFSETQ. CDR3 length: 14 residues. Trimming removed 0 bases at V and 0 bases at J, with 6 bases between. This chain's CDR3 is CASSLEVLNTEAFF. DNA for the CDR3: TGCGCCAGCAGCTTGGAAGTCCTGAACACTGAAGCTTTCTTT.

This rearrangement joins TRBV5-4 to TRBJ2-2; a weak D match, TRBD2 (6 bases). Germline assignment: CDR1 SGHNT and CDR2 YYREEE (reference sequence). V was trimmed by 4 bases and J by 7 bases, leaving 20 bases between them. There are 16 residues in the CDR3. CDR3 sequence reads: CASSHTGTHAGGELFF. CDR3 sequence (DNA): TGTGCCAGCAGCCATACCGGGACTCACGCGGGCGGGGAGCTGTTTTTT.

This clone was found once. CDR3 bases: TGCGCCAGCAGCTTGGGTAGCGGGAGTTGGTACAATGAGCAGTTCTTC. Its protein product is CASSLGSGSWYNEQFF. The chain carries TRBV5-1 and TRBJ2-1, with 9 bases lining up with TRBD2. Trimming at V came to 0 bases and at J to 4 bases, leaving 5 bases not matched to a gene. This CDR3 comprises 16 residues. The germline V gene has CDR1 SGHRS and CDR2 YFSETQ. The full variable domain, its missing parts supplied by reference TRBV5-1 and TRBJ2-1, is KAGVTQTPRYLIKTRGQQVTLSCSPISGHRSVSWYQQTPGQGLQFLFEYFSETQRNKGNFPGRFSGRQFSNSRSEMNVSTLELGDSALYLCASSLGSGSWYNEQFFGPGTRLTVL.

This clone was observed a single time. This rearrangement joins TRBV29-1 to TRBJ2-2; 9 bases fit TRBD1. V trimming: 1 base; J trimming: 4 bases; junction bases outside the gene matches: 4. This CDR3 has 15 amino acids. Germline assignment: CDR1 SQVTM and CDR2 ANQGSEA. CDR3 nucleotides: TGCAGCGTTGAAGCCGGGACAGGGTTCACCGGGGAGCTGTTTTTT. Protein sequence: CSVEAGTGFTGELFF.

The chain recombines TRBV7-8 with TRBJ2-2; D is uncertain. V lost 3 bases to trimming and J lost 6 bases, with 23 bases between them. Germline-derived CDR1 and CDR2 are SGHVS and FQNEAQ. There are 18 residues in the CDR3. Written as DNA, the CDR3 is TGTGCCAGCAGCTTTTTATTTGACTCCCCCTCCCCCGCCGGGGAGCTGTTTTTT. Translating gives CASSFLFDSPSPAGELFF.

CDR3 sequence (DNA): TGTGCCAGCAGTGGGGCTGAAGCTTTCTTT. As protein: CASSGAEAFF. The chain is built from TRBV2 and TRBJ1-1; D is unresolved. V lost 4 bases and J 6 bases, leaving 3 bases between the germline ends. Germline V lookup: CDR1 SNHLY, CDR2 FYNNEI. CDR3 length equals 10 residues.

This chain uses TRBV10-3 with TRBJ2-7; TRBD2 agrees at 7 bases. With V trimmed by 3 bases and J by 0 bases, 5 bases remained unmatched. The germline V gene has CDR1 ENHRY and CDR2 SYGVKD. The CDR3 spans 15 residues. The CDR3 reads CAISDTGTISYEQYF. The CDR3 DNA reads TGTGCCATCAGTGACACCGGGACTATCTCCTACGAGCAGTACTTC.

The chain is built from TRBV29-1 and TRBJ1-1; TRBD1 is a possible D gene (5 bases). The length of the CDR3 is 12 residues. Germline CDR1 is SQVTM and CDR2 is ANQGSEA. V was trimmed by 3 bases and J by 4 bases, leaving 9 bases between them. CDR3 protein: CSVDEGSTEAFF. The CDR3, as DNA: TGCAGCGTTGATGAGGGGTCCACTGAAGCTTTCTTT. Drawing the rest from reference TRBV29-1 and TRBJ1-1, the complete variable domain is SAVISQKPSRDICQRGTSLTIQCQVDSQVTMMFWYRQQPGQSLTLIATANQGSEATYESGFVIDKFPISRPNLTFSTLTVSNMSPEDSSIYLCSVDEGSTEAFFGQGTRLTVV.

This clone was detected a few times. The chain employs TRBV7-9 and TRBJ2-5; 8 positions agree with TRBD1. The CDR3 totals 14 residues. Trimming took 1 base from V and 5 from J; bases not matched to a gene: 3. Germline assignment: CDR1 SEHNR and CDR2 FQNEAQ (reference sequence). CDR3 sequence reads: CASSLGQGLETQYF. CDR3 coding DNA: TGTGCCAGCAGCTTAGGACAGGGGTTGGAGACCCAGTACTTC. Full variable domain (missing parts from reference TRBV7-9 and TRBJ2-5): DTGVSQNPRHKITKRGQNVTFRCDPISEHNRLYWYRQTLGQGPEFLTYFQNEAQLEKSRLLSDRFSAERPKGSFSTLEIQRTEQGDSAMYLCASSLGQGLETQYFGPGTRLLVL.

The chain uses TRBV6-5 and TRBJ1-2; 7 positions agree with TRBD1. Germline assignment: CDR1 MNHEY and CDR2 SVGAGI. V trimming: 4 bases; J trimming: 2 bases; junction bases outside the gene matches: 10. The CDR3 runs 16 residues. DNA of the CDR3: TGTGCCAGCAGTTCCTATAGACAGGGATTGAACTATGGCTACACCTTC. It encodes CASSSYRQGLNYGYTF.

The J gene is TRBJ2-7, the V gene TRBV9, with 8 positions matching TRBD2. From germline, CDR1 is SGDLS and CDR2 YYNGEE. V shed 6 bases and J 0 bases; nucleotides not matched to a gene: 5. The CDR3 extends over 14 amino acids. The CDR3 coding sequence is TGTGCCAGCAACAGCGGGAGTTCCTCCTACGAGCAGTACTTC. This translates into CASNSGSSSYEQYF.

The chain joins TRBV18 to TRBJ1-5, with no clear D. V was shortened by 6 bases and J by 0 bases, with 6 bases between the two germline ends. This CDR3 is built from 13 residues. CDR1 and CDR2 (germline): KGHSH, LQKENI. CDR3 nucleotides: TGTGCCAGCTCCCTATATAGCAATCAGCCCCAGCATTTT. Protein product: CASSLYSNQPQHF.

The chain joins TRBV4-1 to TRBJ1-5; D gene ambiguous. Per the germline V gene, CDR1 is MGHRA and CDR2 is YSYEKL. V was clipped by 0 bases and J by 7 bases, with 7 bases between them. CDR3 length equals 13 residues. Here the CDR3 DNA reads TGCGCCAGCAGCCAAGATTGGGGACAGCCCCAGCATTTT. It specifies CASSQDWGQPQHF.

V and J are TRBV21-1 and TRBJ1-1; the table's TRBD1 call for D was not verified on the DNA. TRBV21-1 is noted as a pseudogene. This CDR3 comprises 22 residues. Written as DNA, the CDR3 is TGTGCCAGCAGCAAAGTTTATCATAGTACCTACTCCGGGACAGAAATGAACACTGAAGCTTTCTTT. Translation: CASSKVYHSTYSGTEMNTEAFF.

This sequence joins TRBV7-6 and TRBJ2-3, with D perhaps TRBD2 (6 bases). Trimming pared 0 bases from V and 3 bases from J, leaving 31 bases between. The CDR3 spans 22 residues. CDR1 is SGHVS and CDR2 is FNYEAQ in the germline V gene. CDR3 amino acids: CASSLAAVAGHTGAALTDTQYF. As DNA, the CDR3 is TGTGCCAGCAGCTTAGCGGCAGTGGCCGGCCATACGGGAGCGGCCCTTACAGATACGCAGTATTTT.

CDR3 sequence reads: CASSLRQEIPYEQYF. CDR3 DNA sequence: TGTGCCAGCAGCTTGCGACAGGAAATTCCCTACGAGCAGTACTTC. This chain joins TRBV5-4 and TRBJ2-7; TRBD1 is a possible D gene (6 bases). Trimming shortened V by 1 base and J by 2 bases, and 13 bases separated the two germline ends. The CDR3 is made up of 15 amino acids. Per the germline V gene, CDR1 is SGHNT and CDR2 is YYREEE (reference sequence).

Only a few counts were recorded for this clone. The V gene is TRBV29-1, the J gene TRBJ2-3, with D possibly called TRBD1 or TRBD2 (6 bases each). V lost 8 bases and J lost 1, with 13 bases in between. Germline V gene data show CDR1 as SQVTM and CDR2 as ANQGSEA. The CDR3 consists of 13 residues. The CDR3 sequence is CSKRGVGTDTQYF. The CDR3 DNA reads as TGCAGCAAAAGGGGGGTTGGCACAGATACGCAGTATTTT.